One T cell receptor beta chain is described in this entry. Per the original methods: Scientists estimated how many nucleated cells there were by amplifying reference gene primers. This table comes from immunoSEQ multiplex PCR, and its TCRdb copy is limited to in-frame clones, with some not included. Clonal size and the V and J genes are those of that table, whereas D and trimming came from the DNA. Of around 250,000 clones in the sample, around nine tenths were seen once. V lost 3 bases, J lost 0 bases, and 9 bases lay in between. Looked up from germline, CDR1 is SEHNR and CDR2 is FQNEAQ (reference sequence). The CDR3 consists of 14 residues. The sample is drawn from a study of blood T cell repertoires in COVID-19. Study details: Samples representing acute and convalescent COVID-19 were sourced from the United States, Italy and Spain. PBMCs, B-cell-depleted T cells, or T cells were the source of the cDNA or gDNA that made up the material.

This receptor was taken from an older woman with COVID-19, enrolled during active disease. The material sequenced was peripheral blood. The chain couples TRBV7-9 to TRBJ2-7, with TRBD1 as a possible D gene (6 bases). The CDR3 bases are TGTGCCAGCAGCTTTGGACAGACCTCCTACGAGCAGTACTTC. Encoded protein: CASSFGQTSYEQYF.